The rows below give T cell receptor beta chains drawn from one sample of a study of beta chain features in type 1 diabetes. Sequencing was performed with immunoSEQ multiplex PCR; in TCRdb, only in-frame clones are kept and a portion is missing. The table lists about 740,000 clones, around an eighth of them singletons. Sequencing input: naive CD4+ T cells from blood. Every receptor here comes from a man in his late teens or twenties with type 1 diabetes. Both conserved end residues are part of each CDR3. Fields, in order: D gene, J gene, clone size, V gene, CDR3 protein, CDR3 DNA. D genes are given only for firm matches. Expanded clones are given a class, and other clones once, few, many or no size at all.

D: NA; J: TRBJ1-5; size: once; V: TRBV28; CDR3: CASRRQSQPQHF; DNA: TGTGCCAGCAGACGACAGAGTCAGCCCCAGCATTTT
D: TRBD1; J: TRBJ1-4; size: few; V: TRBV30; CDR3: CAWSGGTGYEKLFF; DNA: TGTGCCTGGAGTGGAGGGACAGGGTATGAAAAACTGTTTTTT
D: NA; J: TRBJ1-2; size: few; V: TRBV6-1; CDR3: CASSPQEDIYGYTF; DNA: TGTGCCAGCAGTCCCCAGGAGGATATCTATGGCTACACCTTC
D: NA; J: TRBJ2-7; size: few; V: TRBV10-3; CDR3: CAISPLGYDEQYF; DNA: TGTGCCATCAGCCCGTTGGGGTACGACGAGCAGTACTTC
D: NA; J: TRBJ2-5; size: NA; V: TRBV5-4; CDR3: CASSLKRQGLETQYF; DNA: TGTGCCAGCAGCTTGAAGCGTCAGGGTCTTGAGACCCAGTACTTC
D: NA; J: TRBJ2-5; size: NA; V: TRBV2; CDR3: CASSPTPSFRYF; DNA: TGTGCCAGCAGTCCCACACCCTCGTTCCGGTACTTC
D: NA; J: TRBJ2-3; size: few; V: TRBV7-9; CDR3: CATLVGVTQYF; DNA: TGTGCCACCTTAGTGGGCGTTACGCAGTATTTT
D: TRBD2; J: TRBJ2-1; size: few; V: TRBV11-3; CDR3: CASSLVSGNNEQFF; DNA: TGTGCCAGCAGCTTAGTCAGCGGGAACAATGAGCAGTTCTTC
D: NA; J: TRBJ1-2; size: NA; V: TRBV6-6; CDR3: CASSYSSGGSGYTF; DNA: TGTGCCAGCAGTTACTCGAGCGGAGGGAGCGGCTACACCTTC
D: NA; J: TRBJ2-7; size: NA; V: TRBV5-5; CDR3: CASSPQNEQYF; DNA: TGTGCCAGCAGCCCCCAAAACGAGCAGTACTTC
D: NA; J: TRBJ1-1; size: NA; V: TRBV27; CDR3: CASNAPNTEAFF; DNA: TGTGCCAGCAACGCTCCGAACACTGAAGCTTTCTTT
D: TRBD1; J: TRBJ1-2; size: NA; V: TRBV6-5; CDR3: CASSVPGQGLDGYTF; DNA: TGTGCCAGCAGTGTACCGGGACAGGGGCTAGATGGCTACACCTTC
D: TRBD1; J: TRBJ2-2; size: NA; V: TRBV10-2; CDR3: CASRMPGGTGELFF; DNA: TGCGCCAGCAGAATGCCAGGGGGCACCGGGGAGCTGTTTTTT
D: TRBD2; J: TRBJ2-1; size: NA; V: TRBV10-3; CDR3: CAIIGTSGFWNNEQFF; DNA: TGTGCCATCATAGGGACTAGCGGGTTTTGGAACAATGAGCAGTTCTTC
D: NA; J: TRBJ2-1; size: few; V: TRBV7-7; CDR3: CASSLLPDRSPYNEQFF; DNA: TGTGCTAGCAGCTTACTCCCCGACAGGTCTCCTTACAATGAGCAGTTCTTC
D: TRBD1; J: TRBJ2-5; size: NA; V: TRBV18; CDR3: CASSPTGGETQYF; DNA: TGTGCCAGCTCACCTACAGGGGGAGAGACCCAGTACTTC
D: NA; J: TRBJ2-1; size: NA; V: TRBV29-1; CDR3: CSVAPGVAYNEQFF; DNA: TGCAGCGTAGCACCCGGAGTAGCCTACAATGAGCAGTTCTTC
D: TRBD1; J: TRBJ2-3; size: few; V: TRBV10-3; CDR3: CAISQRPGQGPDTQYF; DNA: TGTGCCATCAGTCAAAGGCCGGGACAGGGCCCAGATACGCAGTATTTT
D: NA; J: TRBJ1-1; size: few; V: TRBV29-1; CDR3: CSVEDGWAEAFF; DNA: TGCAGCGTTGAAGATGGATGGGCTGAAGCTTTCTTT
D: NA; J: TRBJ2-6; size: few; V: TRBV10-3; CDR3: CAISGRGADVLTF; DNA: TGTGCCATCAGTGGCAGGGGGGCCGACGTCCTGACTTTC
D: NA; J: TRBJ2-1; size: NA; V: TRBV5-1; CDR3: CASSREDNEQFF; DNA: TGCGCCAGCAGCAGGGAGGACAATGAGCAGTTCTTC
D: NA; J: TRBJ1-5; size: NA; V: TRBV10-3; CDR3: CAISAGMGNQPQHF; DNA: TGTGCCATCAGTGCCGGCATGGGCAATCAGCCCCAGCATTTT
D: NA; J: TRBJ2-1; size: NA; V: TRBV28; CDR3: CASSLLLLSNNEQFF; DNA: TGTGCCAGCAGTTTATTGTTGCTGTCCAACAATGAGCAGTTCTTC
D: NA; J: TRBJ2-7; size: NA; V: TRBV7-9; CDR3: CASSLVPDEQYF; DNA: TGTGCCAGCAGCTTAGTCCCTGACGAGCAGTACTTC